This TCR beta chain was sequenced for a study of T cells in Graves' hyperthyroidism and ophthalmopathy. This clonotype was detected many times. What it binds is unknown. Study results and limitations: Stable hyperthyroidism was told apart from ophthalmopathy by a model built on 13 V-J features.

The source material, RNA transcripts, was used to amplify TCR beta CDR3 regions. The HTBI primer set drove a first-round RT-PCR of the TCR CDR3. MiXCR was run by TCRdb on the multiplex PCR reads, yielding one entry per CDR3 protein. The sample lists some 350,000 distinct CDR3 sequences, 15% to 18% occurring once. Material for sequencing was blood. This TCR was recovered from a woman aged 18-29 years with Graves' hyperthyroidism that later progressed to Graves' ophthalmopathy.

CDR3 DNA sequence: TGTGCCAGCAGCATCAGGGGGGATGAGCAGTTCTTC. Amino acids: CASSIRGDEQFF. The chain couples TRBV7-9 to TRBJ2-1, with D possibly TRBD1 on 7 matching bases. The CDR3 runs 12 residues. Per germline, CDR1 SEHNR and CDR2 FQNEAQ (reference sequence). Trimming took 5 bases from V and 8 from J, leaving 10 bases between them.